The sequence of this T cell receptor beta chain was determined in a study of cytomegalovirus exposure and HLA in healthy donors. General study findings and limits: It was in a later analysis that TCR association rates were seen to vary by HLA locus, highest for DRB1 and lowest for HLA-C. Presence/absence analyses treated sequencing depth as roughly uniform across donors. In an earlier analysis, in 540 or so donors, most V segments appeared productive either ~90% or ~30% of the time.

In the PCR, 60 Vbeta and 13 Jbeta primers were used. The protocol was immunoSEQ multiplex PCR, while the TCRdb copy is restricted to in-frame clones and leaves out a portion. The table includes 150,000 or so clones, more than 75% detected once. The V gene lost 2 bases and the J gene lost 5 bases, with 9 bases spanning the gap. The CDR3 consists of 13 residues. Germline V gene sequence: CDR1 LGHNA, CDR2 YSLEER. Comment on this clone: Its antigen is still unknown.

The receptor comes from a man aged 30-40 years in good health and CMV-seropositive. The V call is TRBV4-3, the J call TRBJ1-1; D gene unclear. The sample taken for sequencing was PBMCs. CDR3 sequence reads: CASSQSPGTEAFF. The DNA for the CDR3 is TGCGCCAGCAGCCAATCCCCGGGTACTGAAGCTTTCTTT.